This T cell receptor (beta chain) was sequenced in a study of blood T cell repertoires in COVID-19. This CDR3 is 15 amino acids long. Germline CDR1 and CDR2: SGHRS and YFSETQ. The trim removed 3 bases at V and 3 bases at J, leaving 7 bases unmatched. This clone was observed a handful of times. Sequenced by immunoSEQ multiplex PCR; TCRdb stores in-frame clones only, minus some. The sample carries about 59,000 clones, around 67% recorded once. This TCR was recovered from a woman in her fifties or sixties with active or convalescent COVID-19. The chain links TRBV5-1 to TRBJ2-3; TRBD2 matches 7 bases. The sequencing sample was made of peripheral blood. CDR3 sequence: CASSSGGGDTDTQYF. The CDR3 DNA reads TGCGCCAGCAGCTCAGGTGGGGGGGATACAGATACGCAGTATTTT.